This TCR beta chain came from a study of blood T cell repertoires in COVID-19. Background on the study: Sites across the United States, Italy and Spain contributed samples from acute and convalescent COVID-19. T cells, B-cell-depleted T cells, or PBMCs provided the cDNA or gDNA that served as material.

Germline CDR1 is SGHVS and CDR2 is FQNEAQ. CDR3 size: 18 residues. Unmatched junction bases numbered 17, after V lost 2 bases and J lost 7 bases. Per the study methods: Reference gene primer amplification in the assay estimated nucleated cell counts. The data were produced by immunoSEQ multiplex PCR, yet TCRdb's version contains in-frame clones alone and is incomplete. D and trimming were read from the DNA, whereas the V and J calls and clone size are those reported in that table. The sample has roughly 73,000 clones, roughly nine tenths seen once. This rearrangement joins TRBV7-8 to TRBJ2-7; 10 nucleotides agree with TRBD1. Material: peripheral blood. The source of this sequence is a man aged 70-80 years with active COVID-19. The CDR3: CASSLLTTTGTGVWEQYF. The DNA for the CDR3 is TGTGCCAGCAGCTTACTAACTACGACCGGGACAGGGGTTTGGGAGCAGTACTTC.